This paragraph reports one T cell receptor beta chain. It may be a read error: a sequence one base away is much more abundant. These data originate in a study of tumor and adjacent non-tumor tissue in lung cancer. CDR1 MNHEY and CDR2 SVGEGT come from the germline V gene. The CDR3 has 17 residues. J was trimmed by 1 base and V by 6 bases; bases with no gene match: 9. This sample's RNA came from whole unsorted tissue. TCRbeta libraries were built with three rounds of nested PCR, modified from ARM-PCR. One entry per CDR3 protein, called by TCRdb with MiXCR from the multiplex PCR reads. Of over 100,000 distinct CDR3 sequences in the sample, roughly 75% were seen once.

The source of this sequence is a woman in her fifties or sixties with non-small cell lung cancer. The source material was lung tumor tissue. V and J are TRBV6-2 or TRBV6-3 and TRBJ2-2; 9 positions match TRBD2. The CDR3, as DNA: TGTGCCAGCAGACGGACTAGCGTGGGGGAGAACACCGGGGAGCTGTTTTTT. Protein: CASRRTSVGENTGELFF.